This T cell receptor (beta chain) emerged from a study of blood T cell repertoires in COVID-19 (dated by TCRdb to between 2020 and 2021). For the study in its entirety: Collaborator samples came from the United States, Italy and Spain and covered acute and convalescent phases of COVID-19. The material from the prospective study consisted of cDNA or gDNA derived from T cells, B-cell-depleted T cells, or PBMCs. Subjects who had been exposed to COVID-19, were actively infected with it, or had recovered from it provided the deeply sampled blood TCRbeta repertoires that made up the dataset. The repertoires were made available in a free public database intended to serve as a resource for research on the immune response to SARS-CoV-2. The samples were drawn from the first 160 participants of the ongoing ImmuneRACE study and from some 1,300 subjects provided by 6 global collaborators. Sample metadata almost always included a de-identified subject ID, COVID-19 status, age in years and sex. Where available, HLA class I and class II types were obtained from metadata supplied by the sample provider rather than from assay-based typing. On the study overall, not on this receptor specifically: Clinical and demographic metadata were provided uncurated, with the amount varying by source and participant.

TCRbeta CDR3 regions were amplified from genomic DNA using the immunoSEQ Assay, a bias-controlled multiplex PCR. Turning to the authors' computational methods: Nucleated cell counts per sample were estimated from amplification of reference gene primers within the assay. Sequence reads were collapsed and filtered to measure the absolute abundance of every unique TCRbeta CDR3 rearrangement. For each sample, productive Simpson clonality was calculated as the square root of Simpson's diversity index over productive rearrangements. This immuneACCESS table, as held by TCRdb, lists in-frame sequences with V and J called but not all clones. Of the missing ones, under half trace to an unresolved V gene in checked studies; the others have no known cause. Clone size and the V and J calls come from that table; the DNA yielded D and trimming. The sample table lists more than 200,000 clones, around 83% of them with a count of one. Roughly 8.6% of the sample goes to the ten largest clones.

Whole blood was collected in K2EDTA tubes by collaborating institutions according to the institutions' own protocols. For TCRbeta analysis, collaborators shipped samples as frozen whole blood, isolated PBMCs, or DNA extracted from either of those sample types. The germline V gene (reference sequence) supplies CDR1 LNHDA and CDR2 SQIVND. Relative to germline, V is 5 bases shorter and J is 3 bases shorter, with 17 bases between their ends. From the cysteine through the phenylalanine, the CDR3 covers 15 amino acids. The sequence is cut down to CDR3 DNA, 45 bases in frame from base 1. Points on this clone: No antigen is known for it. No base-level quality is on record; no much larger clone is a single base apart.

This sequence was found in a man aged 35-49 years with active or convalescent COVID-19. Specimen: peripheral blood. The chain links TRBV19 with TRBJ2-7, with TRBD2 perhaps the D gene, on 7 matching bases. The CDR3 in this case is CASSLRGGLLYEQYF. The nucleotide sequence reads TGTGCCAGTAGTTTGAGGGGGGGCCTTCTCTACGAGCAGTACTTC. With the portions outside the CDR3 filled from the reference TRBV19 and TRBJ2-7 genes, the complete variable region becomes DGGITQSPKYLFRKEGQNVTLSCEQNLNHDAMYWYRQDPGQGLRLIYYSQIVNDFQKGDIAEGYSVSREKKESFPLTVTSAQKNPTAFYLCASSLRGGLLYEQYFGPGTRLTVT.